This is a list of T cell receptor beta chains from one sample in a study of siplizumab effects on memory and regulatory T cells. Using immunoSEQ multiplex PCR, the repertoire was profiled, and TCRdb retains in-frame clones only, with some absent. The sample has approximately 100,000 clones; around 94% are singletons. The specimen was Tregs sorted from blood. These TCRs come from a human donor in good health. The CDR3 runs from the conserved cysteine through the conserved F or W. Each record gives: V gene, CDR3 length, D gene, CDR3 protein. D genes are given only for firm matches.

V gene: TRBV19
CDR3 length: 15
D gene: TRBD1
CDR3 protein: CASSIDTGANYGYTF

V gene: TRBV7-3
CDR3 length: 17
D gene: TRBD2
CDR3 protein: CASSLMLTSDLTDTQYF

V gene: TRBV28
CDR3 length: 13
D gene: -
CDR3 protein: CASSEANTDTQYF

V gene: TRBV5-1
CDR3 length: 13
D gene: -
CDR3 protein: CASSLSRGAEAFF

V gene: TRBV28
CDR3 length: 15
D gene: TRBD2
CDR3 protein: CASIPGTSASYEQYF

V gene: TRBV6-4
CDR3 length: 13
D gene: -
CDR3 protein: CASSDGSTGELFF

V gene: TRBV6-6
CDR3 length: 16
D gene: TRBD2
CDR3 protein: CASSSLSGSRTDTQYF

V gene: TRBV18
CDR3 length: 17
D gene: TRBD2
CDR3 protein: CASSPYQTSGRTDTQYF

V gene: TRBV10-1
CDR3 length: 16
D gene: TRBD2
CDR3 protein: CASSLQSGRFNNEQFF

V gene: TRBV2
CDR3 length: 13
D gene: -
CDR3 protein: CASSSGGFDTQYF

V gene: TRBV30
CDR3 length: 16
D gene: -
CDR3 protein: CAWKYTDRGRWDEQFF

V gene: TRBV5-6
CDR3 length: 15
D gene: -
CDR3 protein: CASSLINSFSYEQYF

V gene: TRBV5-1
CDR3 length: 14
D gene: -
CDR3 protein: CASSLDRADYGYTF

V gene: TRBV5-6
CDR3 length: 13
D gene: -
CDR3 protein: CASRVTRGETQYF

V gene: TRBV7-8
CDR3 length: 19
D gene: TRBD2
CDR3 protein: CASSLVLAGGLGVNNEQFF

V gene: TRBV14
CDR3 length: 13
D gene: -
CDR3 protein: CASSQVRTYEQYF

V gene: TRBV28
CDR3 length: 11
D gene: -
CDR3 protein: CASRLHAEQFF